The rows below give T cell receptor beta chains drawn from one sample of a study of T cell changes during pregnancy in multiple sclerosis. The protocol was immunoSEQ multiplex PCR, while the TCRdb copy is restricted to in-frame clones and leaves out a portion. Of around 130,000 clones listed, 85% to 95% are singletons. The material sequenced was peripheral blood, taken before pregnancy. The receptors were sampled from a female donor with multiple sclerosis, enrolled in a pregnancy study. CDR3s include the opening cysteine and the closing phenylalanine or tryptophan. D genes are given only for firm matches. The size field is filled for only some rows; it gives once, few, many or a size class.

v_gene	abundance	d_gene	j_gene	CDR3aa	CDR3nt
TRBV7-2	NA	TRBD2	TRBJ2-7	CASSLVGQVAGGYEQYF	TGTGCCAGCAGCTTAGTGGGGCAGGTAGCGGGGGGTTACGAGCAGTACTTC
TRBV29-1	NA	NA	TRBJ2-1	CSADRSTYNEQFF	TGCAGCGCAGACCGGAGCACCTACAATGAGCAGTTCTTC
TRBV7-9	NA	TRBD1	TRBJ1-2	CASSLVLLGQGVYGYTF	TGTGCCAGCAGCTTAGTTCTCCTGGGACAGGGGGTTTATGGCTACACCTTC
TRBV27	NA	TRBD2	TRBJ2-5	CASSSPGRGETQYF	TGTGCCAGCAGTTCCCCCGGGAGGGGAGAGACCCAGTACTTC
TRBV10-1	NA	TRBD2	TRBJ2-1	CASSEAGSSYNEQFF	TGCGCCAGCAGTGAAGCGGGGTCATCCTACAATGAGCAGTTCTTC
TRBV6-5	NA	TRBD1	TRBJ2-5	CASSYLGQGGETQYF	TGTGCCAGCAGTTATCTCGGACAGGGTGGAGAGACCCAGTACTTC
TRBV6-1	NA	TRBD1	TRBJ1-1	CASLRRQGPNTEAFF	TGTGCCAGCCTCCGCCGACAGGGGCCGAACACTGAAGCTTTCTTT
TRBV5-1	NA	TRBD1	TRBJ1-2	CASSSGTGGPYGYTF	TGCGCCAGCAGCTCGGGGACAGGGGGCCCTTATGGCTACACCTTC
TRBV12-5	NA	TRBD1	TRBJ1-2	CASGATGPYGYTF	TGTGCTAGTGGTGCGACAGGGCCCTATGGCTACACCTTC
TRBV10-1	NA	NA	TRBJ2-7	CASSEFGQNLTYEQYF	TGCGCCAGCAGTGAGTTTGGACAGAACCTCACCTACGAGCAGTACTTC
TRBV28	NA	TRBD1	TRBJ2-7	CASSRRTGGWEQYF	TGTGCCAGCAGCCGGAGGACAGGGGGTTGGGAGCAGTACTTC
TRBV10-3	NA	NA	TRBJ1-6	CAIRGGPNNSPLHF	TGTGCCATCAGAGGGGGACCGAATAATTCACCCCTCCACTTT
TRBV6-1	NA	NA	TRBJ1-3	CASSAGFSGNTIYF	TGTGCCAGCAGTGCAGGGTTCTCTGGAAACACCATATATTTT
TRBV6-1	NA	NA	TRBJ2-7	CASSENEASEQYF	TGTGCCAGCAGTGAAAATGAAGCTAGCGAGCAGTACTTC
TRBV7-8	NA	TRBD1	TRBJ1-1	CASISGTGGPWDTEAFF	TGTGCCAGCATCTCCGGGACAGGAGGTCCCTGGGACACTGAAGCTTTCTTT
TRBV5-4	once	TRBD2	TRBJ2-1	CASSPGGNWGPYNEQFF	TGTGCCAGCAGCCCGGGAGGGAACTGGGGCCCCTACAATGAGCAGTTCTTC
TRBV29-1	once	NA	TRBJ2-7	CSVPWGPGLEQYF	TGCAGCGTTCCGTGGGGGCCCGGGCTCGAGCAGTACTTC
TRBV19	NA	NA	TRBJ1-1	CASSIRGRNTEAFF	TGTGCCAGTAGTATCCGGGGGAGGAACACTGAAGCTTTCTTT
TRBV18	NA	NA	TRBJ1-3	CASSPLGAPSSGNTIYF	TGTGCCAGCTCACCTTTGGGGGCCCCTAGCTCTGGAAACACCATATATTTT
TRBV28	NA	NA	TRBJ2-5	CASSNTLGETQYF	TGTGCCAGCAGCAACACCCTCGGGGAGACCCAGTACTTC
TRBV27	NA	NA	TRBJ2-2	CASSLNGRNTGELFF	TGTGCCAGCAGTTTAAACGGGAGGAACACCGGGGAGCTGTTTTTT
TRBV10-1	NA	NA	TRBJ2-5	CASSESVSEGETQYF	TGCGCCAGCAGTGAGTCGGTAAGCGAGGGTGAGACCCAGTACTTC
TRBV10-1	NA	TRBD2	TRBJ2-2	CASSGTSGRRTTGELFF	TGCGCCAGCAGTGGGACTAGCGGGAGAAGGACCACCGGGGAGCTGTTTTTT
TRBV19	NA	TRBD1	TRBJ1-4	CASSPPGQGVGEKLFF	TGTGCCAGTAGTCCCCCCGGACAGGGGGTAGGAGAAAAACTGTTTTTT
TRBV4-1	NA	NA	TRBJ1-3	CASSQDAATGNTIYF	TGCGCCAGCAGCCAAGATGCCGCTACAGGGAACACCATATATTTT
TRBV5-8	NA	NA	TRBJ2-1	CASSSYSRWDTTYNEQFF	TGTGCCAGCAGCTCCTATTCACGATGGGACACCACCTACAATGAGCAGTTCTTC
TRBV9	NA	TRBD1	TRBJ1-5	CASSGSGDSQPQHF	TGTGCCAGCAGCGGGTCAGGGGACAGTCAGCCCCAGCATTTT
TRBV9	NA	NA	TRBJ2-2	CASSVGVGGGYNTGELFF	TGTGCCAGCAGCGTAGGTGTAGGGGGGGGTTATAACACCGGGGAGCTGTTTTTT
TRBV28	once	NA	TRBJ2-7	CASSQQGPNRHEQYF	TGTGCCAGCAGTCAACAGGGCCCCAACAGGCACGAGCAGTACTTC
TRBV28	NA	NA	TRBJ1-5	CASSFSLTRGNQPQHF	TGTGCCAGCAGTTTCTCTCTGACCCGGGGTAATCAGCCCCAGCATTTT
TRBV9	NA	NA	TRBJ1-1	CASSVGMGASGGAFF	TGTGCCAGCAGCGTAGGCATGGGGGCGTCGGGGGGAGCTTTCTTT
TRBV6-1	NA	TRBD2	TRBJ2-2	CASSLAGVNTGELFF	TGTGCCAGCAGTTTAGCGGGGGTGAACACCGGGGAGCTGTTTTTT
TRBV13	NA	NA	TRBJ2-1	CASSLAGDKRNEQFF	TGTGCCAGCAGCTTGGCAGGGGACAAGCGCAATGAGCAGTTCTTC
TRBV23-1	NA	NA	TRBJ2-7	CASSQSEDIELYEQYF	TGCGCCAGCAGTCAATCCGAGGACATCGAGCTTTACGAGCAGTACTTC
TRBV6-5	NA	NA	TRBJ1-6	CASSPRHTYNSPLHF	TGTGCCAGCAGTCCCCGACACACCTATAATTCACCCCTCCACTTT
TRBV6-1	NA	NA	TRBJ1-5	CASGARNSNQPQHF	TGTGCCAGCGGGGCCAGGAATAGCAATCAGCCCCAGCATTTT
TRBV19	NA	NA	TRBJ1-5	CASSIGQANQPQHF	TGTGCCAGTAGTATAGGACAAGCCAATCAGCCCCAGCATTTT
TRBV9	NA	NA	TRBJ1-2	CASIPQALNYGGYTF	TGTGCCAGCATTCCACAAGCTCTCAACTATGGTGGCTACACCTTC
TRBV5-6	once	NA	TRBJ1-4	CASSLTRIATNEKLFF	TGTGCCAGCAGCTTAACTCGTATCGCAACTAATGAAAAACTGTTTTTT
TRBV5-1	NA	NA	TRBJ1-2	CASSLAPGVGYGYTF	TGCGCCAGCAGCTTGGCCCCGGGGGTCGGCTATGGCTACACCTTC
TRBV29-1	NA	NA	TRBJ1-4	CSVGGSFNEKLFF	TGCAGCGTTGGAGGCAGCTTCAATGAAAAACTGTTTTTT
TRBV4-1	NA	TRBD1	TRBJ1-2	CASSQREAWTGASGYTF	TGCGCCAGCAGCCAGAGAGAGGCGTGGACAGGGGCGTCTGGCTACACCTTC
TRBV18	NA	NA	TRBJ2-2	CASSQSGPGLPGTGELFF	TGTGCCAGCTCACAATCAGGGCCAGGCCTACCAGGAACCGGGGAGCTGTTTTTT
TRBV7-9	NA	NA	TRBJ1-1	CASSKSGVNTEAFF	TGTGCCAGCAGCAAGTCAGGGGTGAACACTGAAGCTTTCTTT
TRBV18	few	NA	TRBJ1-1	CASSPGQLNTEAFF	TGTGCCAGCTCACCTGGACAGTTGAACACTGAAGCTTTCTTT
TRBV28	NA	TRBD2	TRBJ2-2	CASSASGRGAGELFF	TGTGCCAGCAGTGCTAGCGGGAGGGGGGCCGGGGAGCTGTTTTTT
TRBV2	NA	TRBD1	TRBJ1-1	CASSADRVNTEAFF	TGTGCCAGCAGTGCGGACAGGGTGAACACTGAAGCTTTCTTT
TRBV5-4	NA	NA	TRBJ2-6	CASSLGGSGANVLTF	TGTGCCAGCAGCTTAGGAGGCTCTGGGGCCAACGTCCTGACTTTC
TRBV6-1	once	NA	TRBJ2-5	CASSEEEGAAETQYF	TGTGCCAGCAGTGAAGAAGAGGGAGCGGCGGAGACCCAGTACTTC
TRBV19	NA	NA	TRBJ1-1	CASSIKAMNTEAFF	TGTGCCAGTAGTATAAAAGCCATGAACACTGAAGCTTTCTTT
TRBV19	NA	NA	TRBJ2-3	CASSTGVWTDTQYF	TGTGCCAGTAGTACGGGAGTCTGGACAGATACGCAGTATTTT